This T cell receptor (beta chain) was observed in a study of control samples from healthy donors and cancer patients. The assay was immunoSEQ multiplex PCR, and TCRdb's table has in-frame clones only and misses some. The sample consists of around 67,000 clones, around nine tenths of them appearing once. Germline CDR1 and CDR2: MNHEY and SMNVEV (reference sequence). Trimming took 3 bases from V and 2 from J, leaving 2 bases between them. The length of the CDR3 is 13 residues. Sequences were obtained from PBMCs. This sequence originates from a man between 60 and 75 years old with colorectal cancer. V usage is TRBV27 and J usage is TRBJ2-6; D remains ambiguous. CDR3 DNA: TGTGCCAGCAGTTTTACTGGGGCCAACGTCCTGACTTTC. This gives the protein CASSFTGANVLTF.